The rows below give T cell receptor beta chains drawn from one sample of a study of cytomegalovirus exposure and HLA in healthy donors. Method: immunoSEQ multiplex PCR; TCRdb's copy keeps in-frame clones and lacks some. Its clone listing holds over 100,000 clones. Sequenced input: PBMCs. These receptors were obtained from a man aged 25 to 40 in good health and CMV-seronegative. The CDR3 runs from the conserved cysteine through the conserved F or W. A D gene is named only where the DNA matches it firmly.

J | D | V | CDR3 | DNA
TRBJ2-2 | NA | TRBV7-9 | CASSHEYAAGELFF | TGTGCCAGCAGCCATGAATATGCGGCCGGGGAGCTGTTTTTT
TRBJ1-5 | NA | TRBV5-6 | CASSLETLGRHQPQHF | TGTGCCAGCAGCTTGGAGACGTTGGGCCGGCATCAGCCCCAGCATTTT
TRBJ1-5 | NA | TRBV19 | CASSMRRNSNQPQHF | TGTGCCAGTAGTATGAGGCGGAATAGCAATCAGCCCCAGCATTTT
TRBJ1-2 | NA | TRBV4-3 | CASSQEATRGYTF | TGCGCCAGCAGCCAAGAGGCCACGCGGGGCTACACCTTC
TRBJ2-7 | TRBD1 | TRBV5-1 | CASSLELTGASYEQYF | TGCGCCAGCAGCTTGGAACTGACAGGGGCGAGCTACGAGCAGTACTTC
TRBJ1-5 | TRBD1 | TRBV7-9 | CASSRDRAQPQHF | TGTGCCAGCAGCAGGGACAGGGCTCAGCCCCAGCATTTT
TRBJ2-1 | NA | TRBV7-9 | CASSLKTREDRNEQFF | TGTGCCAGCAGCTTAAAAACGAGGGAAGATAGAAATGAGCAGTTCTTC
TRBJ2-5 | NA | TRBV9 | CASSGETWTQYF | TGTGCCAGCAGCGGGGAGACCTGGACCCAGTACTTC
TRBJ1-2 | NA | TRBV19 | CASSIVGSKPANYGYTF | TGTGCCAGTAGTATAGTGGGCAGTAAACCGGCTAACTATGGCTACACCTTC
TRBJ1-2 | NA | TRBV6-4 | CASSALTSYYGYTF | TGTGCCAGCAGTGCCCTGACATCTTACTATGGCTACACCTTC
TRBJ2-5 | TRBD2 | TRBV9 | CASSVSSGVETQYF | TGTGCCAGCAGCGTTTCCAGCGGGGTAGAGACCCAGTACTTC
TRBJ2-1 | NA | TRBV2 | CASRGDSKNEQFF | TGTGCCAGCAGAGGGGACTCGAAGAATGAGCAGTTCTTC
TRBJ2-5 | TRBD2 | TRBV18 | CASSPQLAGTRETQYF | TGTGCCAGCTCACCACAACTAGCGGGGACCCGAGAGACCCAGTACTTC
TRBJ1-5 | TRBD1 | TRBV5-6 | CASSSGQLGQPQHF | TGTGCCAGCAGCTCGGGACAGTTGGGACAGCCCCAGCATTTT
TRBJ1-1 | NA | TRBV18 | CASSSFDSVNTEAFF | TGTGCCAGCTCATCATTCGACAGTGTGAACACTGAAGCTTTCTTT
TRBJ2-5 | TRBD1 | TRBV7-2 | CASSLGTVLGETQYF | TGTGCCAGCAGCCTAGGGACAGTCCTCGGAGAGACCCAGTACTTC